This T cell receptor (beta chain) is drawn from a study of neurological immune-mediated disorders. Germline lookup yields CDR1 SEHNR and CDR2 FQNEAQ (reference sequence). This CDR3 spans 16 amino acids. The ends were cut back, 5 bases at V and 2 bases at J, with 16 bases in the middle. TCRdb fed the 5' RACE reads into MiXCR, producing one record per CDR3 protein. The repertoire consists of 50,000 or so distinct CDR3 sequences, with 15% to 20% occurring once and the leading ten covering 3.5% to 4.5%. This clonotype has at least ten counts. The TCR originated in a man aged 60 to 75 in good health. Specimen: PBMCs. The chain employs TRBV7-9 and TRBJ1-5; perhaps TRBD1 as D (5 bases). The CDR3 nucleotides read TGTGCCAGCAGCCTCAGTCCGGGGGAAGGCAATCAGCCCCAGCATTTT. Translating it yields CASSLSPGEGNQPQHF.